This T cell receptor (beta chain) was found in a study of blood T cells in healthy people across ages. The draw of peripheral blood yielded approximately 10 milliliters from each donor. CDR3 size: 13 residues. With 5 bases removed from V and 3 bases from J, the gap between germline ends came to 8 bases. Germline lookup yields CDR1 SGHTA and CDR2 FQGNSA. A second PCR, run for roughly 7 to 11 cycles, used a sample-barcoded 5' primer plus a J-beta primer mix. Using its own MiXCR run on the 5' RACE reads, TCRdb lists one record per CDR3 protein. The profile shows hundreds of thousands of distinct CDR3 sequences, roughly half of them singletons. There are many counts of this clonotype.

The chain couples TRBV7-2 to TRBJ1-5; D is uncertain. Sequencing was done on a sample of blood. This clonotype was obtained from an elderly woman in good health. This CDR3 is CASSKDVNQPQHF. The CDR3 nucleotides are TGTGCCAGCAGCAAGGACGTCAATCAGCCCCAGCATTTT.